This TCR beta chain is from a study of T cells in Graves' hyperthyroidism and ophthalmopathy. Study-wide points: A model built on 13 V-J features separated ophthalmopathy from stable hyperthyroidism. Blood samples included most of the expanded thyroid clonotypes exceeding 0.001.

The authors took PBMCs from 10 ml fresh peripheral blood. Germline CDR1 and CDR2: DFQATT and SNEGSKA (reference sequence). The CDR3 is made up of 13 amino acids. Trimming stripped 3 bases from V and 2 bases from J, with 11 bases between. The source material, RNA transcripts, was used to amplify TCR beta CDR3 regions. The HTBI primer set drove a first-round RT-PCR of the TCR CDR3. TCRdb recomputed calls from the multiplex PCR reads with MiXCR, one row per CDR3 protein. This table holds 300,000 to 400,000 distinct CDR3 sequences, 13% found once. This clonotype was seen repeatedly, ten times or more. The antigen remains undetermined.

This clonotype originated in a woman aged 18-29 years with Graves' hyperthyroidism. V gene TRBV20-1 combines with J gene TRBJ2-7, with D tentatively TRBD2 (6 bases). Input material: blood. CDR3 nucleotide sequence: TGCAGTGCTAGCGGGAGAGACACCTACGAGCAGTACTTC. Protein: CSASGRDTYEQYF.